This section outlines one T cell receptor (beta chain) sequence together with its context. This sample was included in a study of CD8 T cells in Susac syndrome. Sequencing of TCR beta was undertaken in CD8+ and CD4+ T cells derived from blood. Negative isolation was applied to CD8+ and CD4+ T cells, and FACS enrichment was applied to TEMRA cells. The RNA input was about 0.45 to 1 ug, and it was reverse transcribed with random hexamers. The amplification used immunoSEQ multiplex PCR on TCR beta CDR3; it spanned 54 Vbeta and 13 Jbeta. TCRdb itself ran the immunoSEQ multiplex PCR reads through MiXCR, one entry per CDR3 protein. In the table there are about 150,000 distinct CDR3 sequences, around 94% of which are singletons. Sequencing was performed on CD4+ T cells from PBMCs. The TCR comes from a human donor in good health.

CDR3 residues: CASRHGEGLTEAFF. In DNA, the CDR3 is TGTGCCAGCAGGCACGGGGAGGGGCTGACTGAAGCTTTCTTT. The J gene is TRBJ1-1, the V gene TRBV3-1; perhaps TRBD1 as D (5 bases). The CDR3 has 14 amino acids. V lost 6 bases and J 5 bases, leaving 16 bases between the germline ends. In germline, CDR1 is LGHDT, CDR2 YNNKEL (reference sequence).